These 21 T cell receptor beta chains share one sample of origin, sequenced in a study of brain metastases from non-small cell lung cancer. TCRdb's copy holds only in-frame clones and misses some; the assay was immunoSEQ multiplex PCR. The data show 1,200 or so clones, 83% seen once. The sequenced material came from tissue from a brain metastasis. These receptors all come from a donor at least 40 years old with non-small cell lung cancer.

With respect to this clone: This may be a read error: a much more frequent sequence differs by one nucleotide. The identical CDR3 is also encoded by other nucleotide sequences in the sample. The CDR3 DNA reads as TGTGCCAGCAGCCGAGACGGCGGAGACAATCAGCCCCAGCATTTT. Translating it yields CASSRDGGDNQPQHF. The chain carries TRBV6-5 and TRBJ1-5; D unresolved. The CDR3 is made up of 15 amino acids. Trimming pared 6 bases from V and 3 bases from J, leaving 15 bases between. CDR1 MNHEY and CDR2 SVGAGI come from the germline V gene.

The chain combines TRBV7-6 with TRBJ2-2; tentative D call: TRBD2 (7 bases). Germline V gene lookup returns CDR1 SGHVS and CDR2 FNYEAQ. The V gene lost 7 bases and the J gene lost 5 bases, with 11 bases spanning the gap. The CDR3 contains 13 residues. The CDR3 is CASTEGGTGELFF. CDR3 bases: TGTGCCAGCACAGAGGGGGGGACCGGGGAGCTGTTTTTT.

The rearrangement joins TRBV28 to TRBJ2-1; 10 nucleotides line up with TRBD1. Germline loops: CDR1 MDHEN, CDR2 SYDVKM. The J segment lost 7 bases and the V segment lost 6 bases, leaving 9 bases of the junction unmatched. The CDR3 has 15 residues. The CDR3 reads CASRGPGQGWNEQFF. In DNA, the CDR3 is TGTGCCAGCAGGGGCCCGGGACAGGGGTGGAATGAGCAGTTCTTC.

Points on this clone: Germline is not matched at one junction end, which may reflect a read error. V gene TRBV15 combines with J gene TRBJ2-2, with a possible D match to TRBD1 (6 bases). This CDR3 spans 13 amino acids. Germline V lookup: CDR1 LNHNV, CDR2 YYDKDF (reference sequence). Here the CDR3 reads CATSSRDTRELFF. Here the CDR3 DNA reads TGTGCCACCAGTTCGAGGGACACCAGGGAGCTGTTTTTT.

This clone was recorded once. The chain links TRBV6-5 to TRBJ2-1; weak D call: TRBD1 (6 bases). V was shortened by 8 bases and J by 5 bases, with 16 bases between the two germline ends. The germline V gene has CDR1 MNHEY and CDR2 SVGAGI. The CDR3 extends over 14 amino acids. The CDR3 nucleotides are TGTGCCAGCCGTAGACAGGCCCTTAACAATGAGCAGTTCTTC. Translated, it gives CASRRQALNNEQFF.

The chain has TRBV19 and TRBJ1-5; D not resolved. The CDR3 runs 12 residues. Trimming removed 5 bases from V and 2 bases from J, with 4 bases in between. CDR1 is LNHDA and CDR2 is SQIVND in the germline V gene (reference sequence). The CDR3 region has the DNA TGTGCCAGTAGTTTGCGCAATCAGCCCCAGCATTTT. It is translated as CASSLRNQPQHF. The variable domain in full, with the rest retrieved from reference TRBV19 and TRBJ1-5, is DGGITQSPKYLFRKEGQNVTLSCEQNLNHDAMYWYRQDPGQGLRLIYYSQIVNDFQKGDIAEGYSVSREKKESFPLTVTSAQKNPTAFYLCASSLRNQPQHFGDGTRLSIL.

This chain links TRBV3-1 (or the pseudogene TRBV3-2) with TRBJ1-6; D unclear. The CDR3 sequence is 15 residues long. Trimming removed 4 bases at V and 4 bases at J, with 11 bases between. From germline, CDR1 is LGHDT and CDR2 YNNKEL (reference sequence). CDR3 coding DNA: TGTGCCAGCAGCCCCCGGGCGGATTATAATTCACCCCTCCACTTT. This translates into CASSPRADYNSPLHF.

The J gene is TRBJ2-3, the V gene TRBV18; no firm D call. The CDR3 covers 12 residues. Germline CDR1 is KGHSH and CDR2 is LQKENI. Trimming removed 5 bases from V and 2 bases from J, with 5 bases in between. The CDR3 is CASSTSTDTQYF. The CDR3 DNA sequence: TGTGCCAGCTCAACCTCCACAGATACGCAGTATTTT.

V gene TRBV28 combines with J gene TRBJ1-2, with 7 nucleotides matching TRBD1. Germline V gene data show CDR1 as MDHEN and CDR2 as SYDVKM. CDR3 length: 14 residues. The ends lost 6 bases at V and 2 bases at J; junction bases unmatched: 6. CDR3 loop: CASSSSGQNYGYTF. DNA for the CDR3: TGTGCCAGCAGCTCCTCGGGACAGAACTATGGCTACACCTTC.

This chain joins TRBV3-1 (or the pseudogene TRBV3-2) and TRBJ1-4; D is undetermined. The CDR3 spans 15 residues. Trimming shortened V by 1 base and J by 8 bases, and 14 bases separated the two germline ends. CDR1 is LGHDT, CDR2 YNNKEL, per germline (reference sequence). The CDR3 DNA reads TGTGCCAGCAGCCAAGCGGGCAGTGTAAAGGAAAAACTGTTTTTT. It translates to CASSQAGSVKEKLFF.

This clone was seen just once. The rearrangement links TRBV7-2 to TRBJ2-1; TRBD2 aligns across 7 bases. Trimming removed 8 bases from V and 0 bases from J; junction bases left unmatched: 4. This CDR3 region has 14 residues. Germline CDR1 SGHTA, CDR2 FQGNSA. The CDR3 nucleotides read TGTGCCAGCTCCGGGACTAACTCCTACAATGAGCAGTTCTTC. It codes for CASSGTNSYNEQFF.

V gene TRBV14 combines with J gene TRBJ2-7; D call uncertain. The germline V and J ends were trimmed by 0 bases and 9 bases, with 15 bases remaining between them. The length of the CDR3 is 14 residues. Germline values: CDR1 SGHDN, CDR2 FVKESK. The CDR3 reads CASSQDSSSARQYF. The CDR3 region has the DNA TGTGCCAGCAGCCAAGATAGTTCGTCAGCGAGGCAGTACTTC.

CDR3 residues: CASSLSGAEAFF. The CDR3 coding sequence is TGTGCCAGCAGTTTGTCCGGGGCTGAAGCTTTCTTT. The chain combines TRBV28 with TRBJ1-1; unclear D gene. The ends were cut back, 3 bases at V and 6 bases at J, with 8 bases in the middle. This CDR3 is built from 12 residues. Germline CDR1 reads MDHEN; CDR2 reads SYDVKM.

The J gene is TRBJ2-7, the V gene TRBV5-4; 7 bases are a match to TRBD1. The CDR3 is 12 residues long. The junction had 3 bases not matched to a gene; V was cut back by 5 bases and J by 4 bases. Germline lookup yields CDR1 SGHNT and CDR2 YYREEE (reference sequence). The DNA for the CDR3 is TGTGCCAGCAGTTGGGACAGTTACGAGCAGTACTTC. Its protein product is CASSWDSYEQYF. The entire variable domain, with the rest obtained from reference TRBV5-4 and TRBJ2-7, is as follows: ETGVTQSPTHLIKTRGQQVTLRCSSQSGHNTVSWYQQALGQGPQFIFQYYREEENGRGNFPPRFSGLQFPNYSSELNVNALELDDSALYLCASSWDSYEQYFGPGTRLTVT.

The J gene is TRBJ1-1, the V gene TRBV28, with a weak D call TRBD1 (6 bases). The CDR3 contains 16 residues. In germline, CDR1 is MDHEN, CDR2 SYDVKM. V was trimmed by 5 bases and J by 3 bases, leaving 19 bases between them. CDR3 in amino acids: CASSPHTGSSHTEAFF. CDR3 DNA sequence: TGTGCCAGCAGTCCGCATACAGGGAGCTCCCACACTGAAGCTTTCTTT.

On this clone: One base away lies a much larger clone, so this may be a sequencing read error. This sample also contains other DNA sequences that code for the same CDR3. The chain is built from TRBV4-1 and TRBJ1-2; D uncertain. CDR3 length: 14 amino acids. The germline V gene has CDR1 MGHRA and CDR2 YSYEKL. The V gene lost 0 bases and the J gene lost 5 bases, with 10 bases spanning the gap. The CDR3: CASSQDHRGYGYTF. Written as DNA, the CDR3 is TGCGCCAGCAGCCAAGACCACAGAGGTTATGGCTACACCTTC.

V gene TRBV2 combines with J gene TRBJ1-5; TRBD1 is a possible D gene (5 bases). Germline V gene data show CDR1 as SNHLY and CDR2 as FYNNEI. CDR3 length equals 13 residues. Trimming left V 8 bases short and J 3 bases short, with 11 bases between. In nucleotides, the CDR3 is TGTGCCAGCGTCGGGGGGGACAATCAGCCCCAGCATTTT. Its translation is CASVGGDNQPQHF.

The chain carries TRBV2 and TRBJ2-5; tentative D call: TRBD2 (5 bases). This CDR3 is 15 amino acids long. V gave up 0 bases and J gave up 5 bases, with 13 bases separating them. The germline CDR1 and CDR2 sequences are SNHLY and FYNNEI. CDR3 region: CASSEALGLGETQYF. CDR3 nucleotide sequence: TGTGCCAGCAGTGAAGCGCTTGGACTTGGGGAGACCCAGTACTTC.

V and J are TRBV6-5 and TRBJ1-6; D call uncertain. Germline CDR1 is MNHEY and CDR2 is SVGAGI. Trimming cost V 6 bases and J 5 bases, with 11 bases left between them. This CDR3 has 14 amino acids. The CDR3 bases are TGTGCCAGCAGCTTTGGACGGAATAATTCACCCCTCCACTTT. This encodes CASSFGRNNSPLHF.

V gene TRBV5-6 combines with J gene TRBJ1-1; perhaps TRBD1 as D (6 bases). With 0 bases removed from V and 1 base from J, the gap between germline ends came to 10 bases. Looked up from germline, CDR1 is SGHDT and CDR2 is YYEEEE. This CDR3 region has 15 residues. The CDR3 spells CASSLVGGSNTEAFF. The CDR3, as DNA: TGTGCCAGCAGCTTGGTTGGGGGCTCGAACACTGAAGCTTTCTTT.

V usage is TRBV6-1 and J usage is TRBJ1-3; D gene unclear. The CDR3 spans 15 residues. Trimming stripped 3 bases from V and 0 bases from J, with 9 bases between. Germline CDR1 and CDR2: MNHNS and SASEGT. CDR3 residues: CASSEAVASGNTIYF. The CDR3 DNA is TGTGCCAGCAGTGAGGCGGTAGCCTCTGGAAACACCATATATTTT.